This record covers a single T cell receptor beta chain. The antigen remains unidentified. The method was immunoSEQ multiplex PCR; TCRdb's version includes in-frame clones alone and lacks a portion of them. The sample shows hundreds of thousands of clones, about 90% of them seen only once. CD45RO-negative CD8 cells positively selected for CCR7 made up the naive population, which excluded terminally differentiated effector memory CD45RA+ cells. The donor population consisted of healthy HIV-negative adults with no recent acute infections or vaccinations. The data were taken from a study of shared clonotypes between healthy human individuals. Study findings and constraints: Estimated richness was generally greater in naive than memory subsets.

Germline CDR1 SGDLS, CDR2 YYNGEE. CDR3 length equals 16 residues. Trimming cost V 0 bases and J 3 bases; bases outside gene matches: 8. The sequenced sample consisted of naive CD8+ T cells sorted from blood. The origin of this receptor is a man aged 25 to 40 in good health. The chain is built from TRBV9 and TRBJ2-7; 8 bases map to TRBD1. This CDR3 reads CASSVEDRAAYYEQYF. CDR3 in DNA: TGTGCCAGCAGCGTAGAGGACAGGGCGGCTTACTACGAGCAGTACTTC.